This T cell receptor (beta chain) was profiled in a study of early T cells in non-severe SARS-CoV-2 infection. The length of the CDR3 is 18 residues. Germline V lookup: CDR1 SGHKS, CDR2 YYEKEE (reference sequence). The library protocol tagged individual cDNA molecules with unique molecular identifiers. TCRdb passed the 5' RACE reads through MiXCR, listing each CDR3 protein once. Found here are some 82,000 distinct CDR3 sequences, 5% to 6.5% of them singletons; the top ten hold roughly 8.1%. The study, taken as a whole, reports: VDJdb-based annotation leaned toward anti-spike CD8 responses and missed private and CD4 specificities.

Turning to this clonotype: Its specificity is not known. A read error may explain this, as a much larger clone is one base away.

This TCR derives from an adult who was a healthcare worker with PCR-confirmed SARS-CoV-2 infection or an uninfected control (not recorded which). Sequenced material: whole blood. This chain uses TRBV5-5 with TRBJ2-6; TRBD2 is a possible D gene (6 bases). CDR3 in amino acids: CVSSSTTGAISGANVLTF. DNA of the CDR3: TGTGTCAGCAGCAGCACCACGGGAGCGATCTCTGGGGCCAACGTCCTGACTTTC.